These 20 T cell receptor beta chains originate from one sample sequenced in a study of CD4 T cells in relation to SARS-CoV-2 and coronaviruses. The unexposed donors gave CD4+ T cells in 2011-2018, prior to COVID-19. The cells were cultured for 9 to 11 days before CD4+ T cells were isolated. These TCRs are of unknown antigen specificity. TCRdb keeps only in-frame clones here, not all; method: immunoSEQ multiplex PCR. The table includes about 29,000 clones, approximately 75% detected once. The sequenced material came from CD4+ T cells from PBMCs, cultured in vitro. The receptors were sampled from a human donor in good health.

This chain links TRBV4-1 with TRBJ2-7, with 10 bases that match TRBD2. This CDR3 comprises 16 residues. CDR1 is MGHRA and CDR2 is YSYEKL in the germline V gene. J gave up 5 bases and V 1 base, and 8 bases lay outside the gene matches. The CDR3 coding sequence is TGCGCCAGCAGCCAAGTCAACCTAGCGGGAGACCACGAGCAGTACTTC. It specifies CASSQVNLAGDHEQYF.

The chain couples TRBV5-1 to TRBJ2-1, with 8 positions matching TRBD1. Germline lookup yields CDR1 SGHRS and CDR2 YFSETQ. V lost 2 bases to trimming and J lost 5 bases; unmatched junction nucleotides: 6. The CDR3 spans 15 residues. The CDR3 DNA reads as TGCGCCAGCAGCTTTGACAGGGGCCATAACAATGAGCAGTTCTTC. The encoded protein is CASSFDRGHNNEQFF. The full variable domain, in which reference TRBV5-1 and TRBJ2-1 provide the parts outside the CDR3, is KAGVTQTPRYLIKTRGQQVTLSCSPISGHRSVSWYQQTPGQGLQFLFEYFSETQRNKGNFPGRFSGRQFSNSRSEMNVSTLELGDSALYLCASSFDRGHNNEQFFGPGTRLTVL.

This clone occurred a few times. The chain links TRBV19 to TRBJ1-1; no definite D call. CDR3 length equals 13 residues. Germline V lookup: CDR1 LNHDA, CDR2 SQIVND (reference sequence). V was cut by 1 base and J by 1 base, with 4 bases left in between. The CDR3 DNA is TGTGCCAGTAGTATAGGATGGAACACTGAAGCTTTCTTT. Residues: CASSIGWNTEAFF.

The chain links TRBV12-3 or TRBV12-4 to TRBJ2-1; D is ambiguous. With 0 bases removed from V and 7 bases from J, the gap between germline ends came to 7 bases. The CDR3 extends over 13 amino acids. The CDR3 protein is CASSLARRNEQFF. In DNA, the CDR3 is TGTGCCAGCAGTTTAGCGCGCAGAAATGAGCAGTTCTTC.

This clone has a handful of counts. The J gene is TRBJ1-1, the V gene TRBV14; unclear D gene. With 2 bases removed from V and 7 bases from J, the gap between germline ends came to 5 bases. This CDR3 is built from 11 residues. CDR1 is SGHDN and CDR2 is FVKESK in the germline V gene. The CDR3 spells CASSQLGEAFF. CDR3 nucleotides: TGTGCCAGCAGCCAATTGGGTGAAGCTTTCTTT.

The chain employs TRBV5-1 and TRBJ2-7, with D tentatively TRBD1 (6 bases). Germline V gene lookup returns CDR1 SGHRS and CDR2 YFSETQ. This CDR3 contains 14 residues. Trimming pared 0 bases from V and 6 bases from J, leaving 13 bases between. The CDR3 reads CASSLDREGGEQYF. The DNA of the CDR3 is TGCGCCAGCAGCTTGGACAGGGAAGGTGGCGAGCAGTACTTC. The full variable domain, completed using reference TRBV5-1 and TRBJ2-7, is KAGVTQTPRYLIKTRGQQVTLSCSPISGHRSVSWYQQTPGQGLQFLFEYFSETQRNKGNFPGRFSGRQFSNSRSEMNVSTLELGDSALYLCASSLDREGGEQYFGPGTRLTVT.

The chain carries TRBV2 and TRBJ1-4; maybe TRBD1 (6 bases). Germline values: CDR1 SNHLY, CDR2 FYNNEI. The CDR3 contains 14 residues. With 6 bases removed from V and 1 base from J, the gap between germline ends came to 9 bases. The CDR3 nucleotides read TGTGCCAGCAGCATACAGGGAACTAATGAAAAACTGTTTTTT. Translating gives CASSIQGTNEKLFF.

The chain carries TRBV10-2 and TRBJ1-2; 7 bases align to TRBD1. This CDR3 region has 15 residues. Losses at the gene ends were 10 bases for V and 5 bases for J; bases not matched to a gene: 16. Germline CDR1 reads WSHSY; CDR2 reads SAAADI. CDR3 in DNA: TGCGCCATACAGGACAGGCACAACTCTCCGTATGGCTACACCTTC. This sequence encodes CAIQDRHNSPYGYTF.

V and J are TRBV19 and TRBJ1-6; 8 bases are a match to TRBD1. Trimming cost V 6 bases and J 5 bases; bases outside gene matches: 6. The germline CDR1 and CDR2 sequences are LNHDA and SQIVND (reference sequence). The CDR3 totals 15 residues. The CDR3 DNA reads as TGTGCCAGTAGGCGACAGGGGAATGATAATTCACCCCTCCACTTT. It is translated as CASRRQGNDNSPLHF.

This clone was counted a single time. The chain couples TRBV6-5 to TRBJ1-5; D perhaps matches TRBD1 (5 bases). This CDR3 has 13 amino acids. Germline lookup yields CDR1 MNHEY and CDR2 SVGAGI. The germline V and J ends were trimmed by 4 bases and 6 bases, with 10 bases remaining between them. CDR3 amino acids: CASSWQGGQPQHF. DNA of the CDR3: TGTGCCAGCAGTTGGCAGGGTGGTCAGCCCCAGCATTTT.

The rearrangement links TRBV6-5 to TRBJ2-3, with 7 bases that match TRBD2. V lost 2 bases and J lost 2; bases outside the gene matches: 1. The germline V gene encodes CDR1 MNHEY and CDR2 SVGAGI. The CDR3 is 14 amino acids. CDR3 protein: CASSYQRDTDTQYF. The CDR3 DNA reads TGTGCCAGCAGTTACCAGCGGGACACAGATACGCAGTATTTT.

CDR3 in amino acids: CASSPMMDRSGANVLTF. The CDR3 region has the DNA TGTGCCAGCAGCCCGATGATGGACCGGTCTGGGGCCAACGTCCTGACTTTC. The J gene is TRBJ2-6, the V gene TRBV7-3, with D uncertain. Germline CDR1 and CDR2: SGHTA and FQGTGA. V lost 5 bases and J 1 base, leaving 15 bases between the germline ends. The CDR3 is 17 amino acids.

This clone was counted only a few times. The chain has TRBV7-2 and TRBJ1-5; 8 bases match TRBD1. The V and J ends lost 0 bases and 2 bases, in that order; junction bases with no gene match: 6. Germline CDR1 is SGHTA and CDR2 is FQGNSA. This CDR3 spans 17 amino acids. The CDR3 region is CASSLAPGGSGNQPQHF. CDR3 bases: TGTGCCAGCAGCTTAGCGCCAGGGGGCAGTGGCAATCAGCCCCAGCATTTT.

This clone was picked up a small number of times. V usage is TRBV6-1 and J usage is TRBJ2-2; tentatively, D is TRBD1 or TRBD2 (5 bases each). With 0 bases removed from V and 5 bases from J, the gap between germline ends came to 13 bases. CDR3 length: 16 amino acids. CDR1 is MNHNS, CDR2 SASEGT, per germline. CDR3 nucleotide sequence: TGTGCCAGCAGTGAAGCCCCAGGGAGAAGTACCGGGGAGCTGTTTTTT. Protein: CASSEAPGRSTGELFF.

This rearrangement joins TRBV9 to TRBJ1-3, with 11 positions matching TRBD1. V lost 1 base, J lost 5 bases, and 8 bases stayed unmatched. Germline V gene sequence: CDR1 SGDLS, CDR2 YYNGEE. The CDR3 totals 17 residues. This CDR3 reads CASSVNEGQGGRNTIYF. CDR3 nucleotide sequence: TGTGCCAGCAGCGTAAATGAGGGACAGGGGGGACGAAACACCATATATTTT.

The J gene is TRBJ2-4, the V gene TRBV5-8; D gene ambiguous. This CDR3 spans 12 amino acids. The germline V gene encodes CDR1 SGHTS and CDR2 YDEGEE. Deletions cut 10 bases from V and 4 bases from J, with 12 bases between. The CDR3 DNA reads TGTGCCTCGGGCGGCATGAAAAACATTCAGTACTTC. The encoded protein is CASGGMKNIQYF.

This clone was observed once. This rearrangement joins TRBV21-1 to TRBJ2-7. TRBV21-1 is marked as a pseudogene. There are 14 residues in the CDR3. CDR3 bases: TGTGCCAGCAGCAAAGTAACGTTTCCCTACGAGCAGTACTTC. This codes for CASSKVTFPYEQYF.

The chain combines TRBV30 with TRBJ2-7; the match to TRBD2 covers 10 bases. The V and J ends lost 0 bases and 3 bases, in that order; junction bases with no gene match: 5. CDR1 is GTSNPN, CDR2 SVGIG, per germline (reference sequence). The CDR3 runs 15 residues. The CDR3 DNA follows: TGTGCCTGGAGTGTACGGTCTAGCGGGAGCTACGAGCAGTACTTC. Translated: CAWSVRSSGSYEQYF.

CDR3 protein: CASNPGGTRNSPLHF. The CDR3 DNA sequence: TGTGCCAGCAACCCCGGGGGGACCCGTAATTCACCCCTCCACTTT. This chain uses TRBV27 with TRBJ1-6, with D maybe TRBD1 (5 bases). Germline V lookup: CDR1 MNHEY, CDR2 SMNVEV (reference sequence). The CDR3 is made up of 15 amino acids. V was cut by 7 bases and J by 6 bases, with 16 bases left in between.

J is TRBJ2-7 and V is TRBV3-1 (or the pseudogene TRBV3-2); D unclear. Germline values: CDR1 LGHDT, CDR2 YNNKEL (reference sequence). The CDR3 is 14 amino acids. The V gene lost 0 bases and the J gene lost 3 bases, with 9 bases spanning the gap. The CDR3, as DNA: TGTGCCAGCAGCCAAGACCGCGAAGGCTACGAGCAGTACTTC. It codes for CASSQDREGYEQYF.